The 5 T cell receptor beta chains given below trace back to one sample, sequenced in a study of blood T cell repertoires in COVID-19. Produced via immunoSEQ multiplex PCR; TCRdb's table is partial and in-frame only. Of roughly 250,000 clones listed, about 86% are singletons. Source material: peripheral blood. All receptors come from a man aged 50 or older with active or convalescent COVID-19.

This clone was counted a single time. The chain couples TRBV5-5 to TRBJ1-6; TRBD1 agrees at 8 bases. Germline CDR1 reads SGHKS; CDR2 reads YYEKEE (reference sequence). Germline trimming cut 2 bases from V and 10 bases from J; bases unmatched to any gene: 11. This CDR3 is 16 amino acids long. CDR3 residues: CASSFPNGQGWSPLHF. The CDR3 DNA sequence: TGTGCCAGCAGCTTTCCAAACGGACAGGGATGGTCACCCCTCCACTTT.

The CDR3 spells CASSQLTSGGADEQFF. The CDR3 DNA sequence: TGCGCCAGCAGCCAACTCACTAGCGGGGGGGCCGATGAGCAGTTCTTC. The chain employs TRBV4-1 and TRBJ2-1; 13 bases line up with TRBD2. Per the germline V gene, CDR1 is MGHRA and CDR2 is YSYEKL. This CDR3 is built from 16 residues. With 2 bases clipped from V and 8 bases from J, the junction kept 6 bases outside the gene matches.

This clone has only a few counts. The J gene is TRBJ1-5, the V gene TRBV6-2 or TRBV6-3; a weak D match, TRBD1 (6 bases). V lost 5 bases and J lost 7, with 12 bases in between. The CDR3 is 13 amino acids. Germline CDR1 MNHEY, CDR2 SVGEGT. CDR3 coding DNA: TGTGCCAGCAGTAAACACAGGGTCCAGCCCCAGCATTTT. Its protein product is CASSKHRVQPQHF.

This clone was counted a few times. Other DNA sequences within the sample encode an identical CDR3. CDR3 amino acids: CASSPQGRGNTEAFF. DNA of the CDR3: TGTGCCAGCTCACCACAGGGGAGGGGGAACACTGAAGCTTTCTTT. J is TRBJ1-1 and V is TRBV18, with D perhaps TRBD1 (5 bases). The CDR3 is 15 amino acids. Trimming pared 1 base from V and 1 base from J, leaving 10 bases between. Per germline, CDR1 KGHSH and CDR2 LQKENI. Based on the CDR3 plus reference TRBV18 and TRBJ1-1, the full variable domain is NAGVMQNPRHLVRRRGQEARLRCSPMKGHSHVYWYRQLPEEGLKFMVYLQKENIIDESGMPKERFSAEFPKEGPSILRIQQVVRGDSAAYFCASSPQGRGNTEAFFGQGTRLTVV.

J is TRBJ2-1 and V is TRBV19, with a weak D call TRBD1 (6 bases). The CDR3 has 12 amino acids. Per the germline V gene, CDR1 is LNHDA and CDR2 is SQIVND (reference sequence). Between the trimmed V and J ends, which lost 6 bases and 7 bases, there was a span of 10 bases. Here the CDR3 reads CASSNRENEQFF. Written as DNA, the CDR3 is TGTGCCAGTAGCAACAGGGAAAATGAGCAGTTCTTC.